One and the same sample provided the 2 T cell receptor beta chains below, sequenced in a study of blood T cell repertoires in COVID-19. TCRdb's copy holds only in-frame clones and misses some; the assay was immunoSEQ multiplex PCR. Here the sample spans over 200,000 clones, around 86% being singletons. Sequencing used PBMCs or T cells enriched from blood (not recorded which). The receptors shown here come from a woman aged 50 to 65 with acute COVID-19.

The genes are TRBV7-2 and TRBJ2-7, with 9 positions matching TRBD2. Trimming cost V 2 bases and J 2 bases; bases outside gene matches: 4. The CDR3 has 15 amino acids. CDR1 SGHTA and CDR2 FQGNSA come from the germline V gene. The CDR3: CASSLRSSGAYEQYF. CDR3 DNA sequence: TGTGCCAGCAGCTTAAGGTCTAGCGGGGCCTACGAGCAGTACTTC.

The gene calls are TRBV30 and TRBJ2-7; D gene unclear. The V end lost 0 bases, the J end lost 5 bases, and 5 bases lay between the germline ends. CDR1 is GTSNPN and CDR2 is SVGIG in the germline V gene (reference sequence). CDR3 length equals 11 residues. The CDR3 coding sequence is TGTGCCTGGAGTGTTTTCAACGAGCAGTACTTC. Encoded protein: CAWSVFNEQYF.